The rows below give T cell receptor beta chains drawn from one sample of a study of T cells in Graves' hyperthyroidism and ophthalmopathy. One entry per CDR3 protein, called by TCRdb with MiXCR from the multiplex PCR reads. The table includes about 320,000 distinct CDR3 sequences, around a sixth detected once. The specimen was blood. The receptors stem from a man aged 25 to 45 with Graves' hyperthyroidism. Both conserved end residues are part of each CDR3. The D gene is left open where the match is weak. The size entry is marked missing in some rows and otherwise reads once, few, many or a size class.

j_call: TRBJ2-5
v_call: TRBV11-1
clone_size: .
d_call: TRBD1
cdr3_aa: CASSDRGQETQYF
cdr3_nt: TGTGCCAGCAGCGACAGGGGGCAAGAGACCCAGTACTTC

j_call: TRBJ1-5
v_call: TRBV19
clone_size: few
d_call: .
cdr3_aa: CASSTPGFSNQPQHF
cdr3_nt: TGTGCCAGTAGTACGCCGGGATTCAGCAATCAGCCCCAGCATTTT

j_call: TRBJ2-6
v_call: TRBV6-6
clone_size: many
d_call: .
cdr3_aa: CASSYSPPRTGANVLTF
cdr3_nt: TGTGCCAGCAGTTACTCCCCCCCCAGGACTGGGGCCAACGTCCTGACTTTC

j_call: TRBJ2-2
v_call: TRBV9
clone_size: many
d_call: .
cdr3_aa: CASKGTGTGELFF
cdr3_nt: TGTGCCAGCAAGGGTACGGGGACCGGGGAGCTGTTTTTT

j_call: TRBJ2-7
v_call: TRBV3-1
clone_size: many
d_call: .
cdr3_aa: CASSSKRARPYYEQYF
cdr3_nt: TGTGCCAGCAGTTCAAAGCGGGCCCGCCCCTACTACGAGCAGTACTTC

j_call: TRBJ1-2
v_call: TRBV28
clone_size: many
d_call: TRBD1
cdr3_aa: CASRLQGAKGYTF
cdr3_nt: TGTGCCAGCAGGCTACAGGGGGCCAAGGGCTACACCTTC

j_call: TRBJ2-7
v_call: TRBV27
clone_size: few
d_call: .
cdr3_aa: CASRGAYRHTSYEQYF
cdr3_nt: TGTGCCAGCAGAGGGGCCTACAGACACACCAGCTACGAGCAGTACTTC

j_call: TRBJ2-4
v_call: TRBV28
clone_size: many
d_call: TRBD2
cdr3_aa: CASSPPGSGGGIQYF
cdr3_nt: TGTGCCAGCAGTCCGCCGGGTAGCGGGGGAGGCATTCAGTACTTC

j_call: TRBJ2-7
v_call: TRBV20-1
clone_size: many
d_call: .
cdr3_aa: CSARRYEQYF
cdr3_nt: TGCAGTGCTCGAAGATACGAGCAGTACTTC

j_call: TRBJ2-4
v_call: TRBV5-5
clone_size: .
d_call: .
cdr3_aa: CASSPLAWDQAKNIQYF
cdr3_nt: TGTGCCAGCAGCCCCCTGGCGTGGGACCAAGCCAAAAACATTCAGTACTTC

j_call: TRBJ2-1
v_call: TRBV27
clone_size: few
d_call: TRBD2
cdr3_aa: CASLTSGAEQFF
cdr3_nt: TGTGCCAGTTTGACTAGCGGAGCTGAGCAGTTCTTC

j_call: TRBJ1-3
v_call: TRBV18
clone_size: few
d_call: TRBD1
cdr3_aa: CASSIGQGAGNTIYF
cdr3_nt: TGTGCCAGCTCAATCGGACAGGGGGCTGGAAACACCATATATTTT

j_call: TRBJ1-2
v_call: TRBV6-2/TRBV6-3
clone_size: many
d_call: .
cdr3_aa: CASATGNYGYTF
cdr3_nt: TGTGCCAGCGCCACAGGGAACTATGGCTACACCTTC

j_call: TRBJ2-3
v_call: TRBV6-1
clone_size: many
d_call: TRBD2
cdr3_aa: CASSEEGTGGRDTQYF
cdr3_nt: TGTGCCAGCAGTGAAGAGGGCACGGGAGGGCGTGATACGCAGTATTTT

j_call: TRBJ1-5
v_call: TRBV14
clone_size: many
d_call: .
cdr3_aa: CASSPDSNQPQHF
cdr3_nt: TGTGCCAGCAGCCCCGATAGCAATCAGCCCCAGCATTTT

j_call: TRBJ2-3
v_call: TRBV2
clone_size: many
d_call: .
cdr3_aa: CASSTQRSPTDTQYF
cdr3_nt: TGTGCCAGCAGCACACAACGGTCCCCTACAGATACGCAGTATTTT

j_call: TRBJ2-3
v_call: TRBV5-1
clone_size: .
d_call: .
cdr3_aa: CASLSESGPTDTQYF
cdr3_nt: TGCGCCAGCCTTTCAGAGAGTGGCCCCACAGATACGCAGTATTTT

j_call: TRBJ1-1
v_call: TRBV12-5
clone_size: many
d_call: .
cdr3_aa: CASGLRGMNTEAFF
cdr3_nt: TGTGCTAGTGGCCTGAGGGGAATGAACACTGAAGCTTTCTTT

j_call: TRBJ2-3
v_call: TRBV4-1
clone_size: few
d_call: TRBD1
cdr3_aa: CASSQDPTGADTDTQYF
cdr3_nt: TGCGCCAGCAGCCAAGACCCGACAGGGGCGGACACAGATACGCAGTATTTT

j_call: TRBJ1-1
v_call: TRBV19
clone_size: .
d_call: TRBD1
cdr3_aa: CASSKYRGEDTEAFF
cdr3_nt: TGTGCCAGTAGTAAATACAGGGGTGAGGACACTGAAGCTTTCTTT

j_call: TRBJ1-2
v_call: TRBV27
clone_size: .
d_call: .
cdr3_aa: CASSSTYSQGGEDGYTF
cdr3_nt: TGTGCCAGCAGTTCGACTTACTCACAGGGTGGAGAGGATGGCTACACCTTC

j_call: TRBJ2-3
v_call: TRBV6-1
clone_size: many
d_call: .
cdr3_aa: CASRKGLDTQYF
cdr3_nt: TGTGCCAGCAGGAAGGGACTAGATACGCAGTATTTT

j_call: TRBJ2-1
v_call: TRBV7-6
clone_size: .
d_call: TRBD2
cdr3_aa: CASSFKREVAYNEQFF
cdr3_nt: TGTGCCAGCAGCTTCAAGCGGGAGGTCGCCTACAATGAGCAGTTCTTC

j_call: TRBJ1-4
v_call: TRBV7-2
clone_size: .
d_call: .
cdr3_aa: CASRGQGLWEKLFF
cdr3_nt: TGTGCCAGCAGGGGGCAGGGGCTATGGGAAAAACTGTTTTTT

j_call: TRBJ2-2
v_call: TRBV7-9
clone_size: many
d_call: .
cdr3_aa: CASSFVRSTGELFF
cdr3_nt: TGTGCCAGCAGCTTTGTACGGAGCACCGGGGAGCTGTTTTTT

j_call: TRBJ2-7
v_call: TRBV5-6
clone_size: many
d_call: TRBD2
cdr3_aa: CASSLGLADYEQYF
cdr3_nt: TGTGCCAGCAGCTTGGGACTAGCGGACTACGAGCAGTACTTC

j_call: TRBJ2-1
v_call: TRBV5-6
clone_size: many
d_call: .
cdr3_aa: CASTWGSYNEQFF
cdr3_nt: TGTGCCAGCACATGGGGCTCCTACAATGAGCAGTTCTTC

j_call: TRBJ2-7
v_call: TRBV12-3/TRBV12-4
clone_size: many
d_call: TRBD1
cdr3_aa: CASSWGTGIYEQYF
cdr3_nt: TGTGCCAGCAGTTGGGGGACAGGGATCTACGAGCAGTACTTC

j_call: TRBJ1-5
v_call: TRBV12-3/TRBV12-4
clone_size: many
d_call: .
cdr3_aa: CASGNSLGPQHF
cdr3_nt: TGTGCCAGCGGAAACTCGTTGGGACCCCAGCATTTT

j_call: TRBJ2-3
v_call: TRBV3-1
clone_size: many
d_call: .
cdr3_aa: CASSQDLALSDTQYF
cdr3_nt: TGTGCCAGCAGCCAAGATCTAGCTTTGTCAGATACGCAGTATTTT

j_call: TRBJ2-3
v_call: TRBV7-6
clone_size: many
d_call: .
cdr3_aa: CASSPTAIWGSNTDTQYF
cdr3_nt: TGTGCCAGCAGCCCCACCGCGATCTGGGGGTCCAACACAGATACGCAGTATTTT

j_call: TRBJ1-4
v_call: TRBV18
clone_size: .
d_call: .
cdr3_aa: CASSPQRAANEKLFF
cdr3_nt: TGTGCCAGCTCACCACAAAGGGCTGCTAATGAAAAACTGTTTTTT

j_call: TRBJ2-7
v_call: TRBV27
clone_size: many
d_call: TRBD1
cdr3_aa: CASMGQGYEQYF
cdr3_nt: TGTGCCAGCATGGGACAGGGCTACGAGCAGTACTTC